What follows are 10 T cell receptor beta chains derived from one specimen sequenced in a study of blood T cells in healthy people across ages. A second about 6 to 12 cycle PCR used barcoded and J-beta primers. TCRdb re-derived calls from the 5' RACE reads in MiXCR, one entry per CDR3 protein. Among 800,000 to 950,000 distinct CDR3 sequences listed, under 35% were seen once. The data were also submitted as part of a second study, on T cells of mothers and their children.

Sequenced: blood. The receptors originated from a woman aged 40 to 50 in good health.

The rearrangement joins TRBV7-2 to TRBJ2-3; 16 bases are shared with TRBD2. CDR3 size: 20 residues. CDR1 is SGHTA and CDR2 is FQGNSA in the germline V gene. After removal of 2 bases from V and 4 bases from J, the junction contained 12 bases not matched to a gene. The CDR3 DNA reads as TGTGCCAGCAGCTTACCTGTTGGGACTAGCGGGGGGGGCTCCCCAGATACGCAGTATTTT. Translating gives CASSLPVGTSGGGSPDTQYF.

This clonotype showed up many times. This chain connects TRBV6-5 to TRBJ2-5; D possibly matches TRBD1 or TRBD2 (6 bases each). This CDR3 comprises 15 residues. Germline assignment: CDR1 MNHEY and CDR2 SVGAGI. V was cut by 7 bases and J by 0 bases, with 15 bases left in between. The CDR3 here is CASTAGTSYQETQYF. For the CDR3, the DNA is TGTGCCAGCACGGCGGGGACATCTTACCAAGAGACCCAGTACTTC.

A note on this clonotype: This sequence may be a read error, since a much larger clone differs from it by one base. In DNA, the CDR3 is TGTGCCATCAGGGAGTCGGCAGGGTCTAATGGCTACACCTTC. Encoded protein: CAIRESAGSNGYTF. The chain carries TRBV10-3 and TRBJ1-2; tentatively, D is TRBD1 (5 bases). CDR3 length: 14 residues. Germline V gene lookup returns CDR1 ENHRY and CDR2 SYGVKD.

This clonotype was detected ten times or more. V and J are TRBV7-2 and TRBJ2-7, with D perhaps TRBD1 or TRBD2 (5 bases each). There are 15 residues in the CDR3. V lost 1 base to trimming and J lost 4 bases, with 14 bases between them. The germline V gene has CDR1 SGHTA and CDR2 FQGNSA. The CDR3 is CASSLVGVGIYEQYF. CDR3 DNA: TGTGCCAGCAGCTTAGTGGGGGTTGGGATTTACGAGCAGTACTTC. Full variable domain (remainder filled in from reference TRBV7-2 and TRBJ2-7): GAGVSQSPSNKVTEKGKDVELRCDPISGHTALYWYRQSLGQGLEFLIYFQGNSAPDKSGLPSDRFSAERTGGSVSTLTIQRTQQEDSAVYLCASSLVGVGIYEQYFGPGTRLTVT.

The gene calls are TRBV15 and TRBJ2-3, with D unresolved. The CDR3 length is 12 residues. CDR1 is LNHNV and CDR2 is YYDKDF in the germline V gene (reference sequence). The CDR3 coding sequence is TGTAACACCAGCAGAGAGTCCGGGACGCAGTATTTT. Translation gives CNTSRESGTQYF.

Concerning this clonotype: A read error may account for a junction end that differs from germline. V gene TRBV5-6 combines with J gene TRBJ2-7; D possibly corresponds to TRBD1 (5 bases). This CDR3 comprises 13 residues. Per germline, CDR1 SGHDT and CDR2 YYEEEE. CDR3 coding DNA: TGTGCCAGCGGCTTATCAGGGCCCTACGAGCAGTACTTC. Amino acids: CASGLSGPYEQYF.

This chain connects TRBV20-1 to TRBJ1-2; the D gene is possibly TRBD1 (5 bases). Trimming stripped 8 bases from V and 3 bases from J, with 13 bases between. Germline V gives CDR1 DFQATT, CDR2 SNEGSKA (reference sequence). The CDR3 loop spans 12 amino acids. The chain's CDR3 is CSLRAGDYGYTF. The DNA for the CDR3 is TGCAGTCTGAGGGCGGGGGACTATGGCTACACCTTC.

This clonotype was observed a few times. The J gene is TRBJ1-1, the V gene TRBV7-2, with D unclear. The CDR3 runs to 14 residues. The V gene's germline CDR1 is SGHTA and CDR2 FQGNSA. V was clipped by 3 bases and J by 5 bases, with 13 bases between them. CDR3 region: CASSFGNINTEAFF. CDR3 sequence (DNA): TGTGCCAGCAGCTTTGGCAATATCAATACTGAAGCTTTCTTT.

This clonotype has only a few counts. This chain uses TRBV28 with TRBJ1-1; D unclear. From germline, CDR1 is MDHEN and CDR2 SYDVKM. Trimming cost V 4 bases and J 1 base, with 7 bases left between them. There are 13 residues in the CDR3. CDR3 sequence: CASSSYQNTEAFF. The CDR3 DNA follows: TGTGCCAGCAGTTCCTACCAGAACACTGAAGCTTTCTTT.

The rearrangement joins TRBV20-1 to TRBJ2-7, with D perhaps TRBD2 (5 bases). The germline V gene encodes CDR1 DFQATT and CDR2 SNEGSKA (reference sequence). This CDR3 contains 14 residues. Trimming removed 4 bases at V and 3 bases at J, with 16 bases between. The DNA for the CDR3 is TGCAGTGCTACCCACCGGGATTACCTCTACGAGCAGTACTTC. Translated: CSATHRDYLYEQYF.